These 13 T cell receptor beta chains share one sample of origin, sequenced in a study of T cells after yellow fever vaccination. TCRdb re-called the 5' RACE reads through MiXCR, storing one row per CDR3 protein. Of about 74,000 distinct CDR3 sequences in the sample, approximately 7% were seen once. The sample in question was CD8+ T cells sorted from PBMCs, obtained more than 4 days after the first yellow fever vaccination. These receptors were taken from a man aged 18-30 years who received the YFV17D yellow fever vaccine.

In its sample, this clonotype was seen a few times. The rearrangement links TRBV4-1 to TRBJ2-3; TRBD2 aligns across 9 bases. The CDR3 totals 16 residues. The J segment lost 3 bases and the V segment lost 1 base, leaving 5 bases of the junction unmatched. Germline lookup yields CDR1 MGHRA and CDR2 YSYEKL. Here the CDR3 DNA reads TGCGCCAGCAGCCAAGTCGGCGGGGGGGCAACAGATACGCAGTATTTT. Encoded protein: CASSQVGGGATDTQYF.

The V gene is TRBV4-1, the J gene TRBJ1-2, with D possibly TRBD1 on 5 matching bases. Trimming pared 1 base from V and 7 bases from J, leaving 13 bases between. CDR3 size: 14 residues. Germline CDR1 is MGHRA and CDR2 is YSYEKL. The chain's CDR3 is CASSQGGEGSGYTF. In nucleotides, the CDR3 is TGCGCCAGCAGCCAAGGTGGCGAGGGGTCTGGCTACACCTTC.

This clonotype was seen repeatedly, ten times or more. The chain couples TRBV13 to TRBJ2-7, with unresolved D. V shed 4 bases and J shed 5 bases, with 6 bases lying between them. CDR1 is PRHDT, CDR2 FYEKMQ, per germline (reference sequence). This CDR3 spans 11 amino acids. The CDR3 DNA reads as TGTGCCAGCAGCTCCACTCACGAGCAGTACTTC. As protein: CASSSTHEQYF.

This clonotype was counted between two and nine times. The chain combines TRBV4-1 with TRBJ2-2; TRBD1 matches 7 bases. J gave up 4 bases and V 4 bases, and 3 bases lay outside the gene matches. Germline-derived CDR1 and CDR2 are MGHRA and YSYEKL. The CDR3 has 14 residues. The CDR3 loop is CASSPRDSTGELFF. CDR3 DNA: TGCGCCAGCAGCCCCCGGGACAGCACCGGGGAGCTGTTTTTT.

This clonotype was counted between two and nine times. This sequence joins TRBV20-1 and TRBJ2-1, with 8 bases aligning to TRBD2. This CDR3 spans 16 amino acids. J was trimmed by 0 bases and V by 2 bases; bases with no gene match: 6. Germline V CDR1 and CDR2: DFQATT, SNEGSKA (reference sequence). CDR3 nucleotide sequence: TGCAGTGCTAGACCTACCACTAGCGGCTCCTACAATGAGCAGTTCTTC. It codes for CSARPTTSGSYNEQFF.

This clonotype was counted a few times. The V call is TRBV27, the J call TRBJ1-1; D is undetermined. The CDR3 covers 14 residues. Between the trimmed V and J ends, which lost 2 bases and 3 bases, there was a span of 10 bases. Germline V gene lookup returns CDR1 MNHEY and CDR2 SMNVEV (reference sequence). Written as DNA, the CDR3 is TGTGCCAGCAGTTTAAATGGGTGGGACACTGAAGCTTTCTTT. Protein product: CASSLNGWDTEAFF.

This clonotype was observed at least ten times. The genes are TRBV4-1 and TRBJ2-7; the D gene is possibly TRBD2 (5 bases). Germline CDR1 is MGHRA and CDR2 is YSYEKL. CDR3 length: 16 amino acids. V lost 1 base and J lost 3, with 16 bases in between. The CDR3 bases are TGCGCCAGCAGCCAAGTCGCGCGGAGGCGCTTCTACGAGCAGTACGTC. It is translated as CASSQVARRRFYEQYV.

This sequence joins TRBV5-1 and TRBJ2-7; 11 bases line up with TRBD2. Germline CDR1 is SGHRS and CDR2 is YFSETQ. The CDR3 sequence is 14 residues long. With 9 bases clipped from V and 4 bases from J, the junction kept 9 bases outside the gene matches. The CDR3 DNA sequence: TGCGCCATCTCTCTTAGCGGGGGGGAATACGAGCAGTACGTC. This gives the protein CAISLSGGEYEQYV.

Only a few counts were recorded for this clonotype. The genes are TRBV5-1 and TRBJ2-3, with D perhaps matching TRBD2 (5 bases). Germline V gene sequence: CDR1 SGHRS, CDR2 YFSETQ. V was pared by 5 bases and J by 5 bases, with 12 bases between. This CDR3 has 13 residues. The CDR3 DNA is TGCGCCAGCAGGGCCCCGAGGGAAGATACGCAGTATTTT. This translates into CASRAPREDTQYF.

This clonotype was detected ten times or more. The V and J genes are TRBV3-1 and TRBJ2-5; D is unresolved. Germline V gives CDR1 LGHDT, CDR2 YNNKEL (reference sequence). The germline V and J ends were trimmed by 0 bases and 2 bases, with 22 bases remaining between them. The CDR3 totals 19 residues. The CDR3 loop is CASSQDPSVMIYEQETQYF. For the CDR3, the DNA is TGTGCCAGCAGCCAAGATCCGAGTGTGATGATCTATGAACAAGAGACCCAGTACTTC.

The chain links TRBV11-2 to TRBJ2-1; possible D gene TRBD2, 6 bases. Between the trimmed V and J ends, which lost 6 bases and 12 bases, there was a span of 21 bases. This CDR3 spans 14 amino acids. Germline loops: CDR1 SGHAT, CDR2 FQNNGV. CDR3 sequence: CASSPGRGLSGQFF. CDR3 nucleotide sequence: TGTGCCAGCAGTCCGGGACGGGGACTGAGTGGGCAGTTCTTC.

In this sample, this clonotype turned up a few times. The chain uses TRBV5-1 and TRBJ2-3; D ambiguous. Germline V gene sequence: CDR1 SGHRS, CDR2 YFSETQ. V lost 0 bases to trimming and J lost 4 bases, with 6 bases between them. CDR3 length equals 13 residues. The CDR3 DNA reads as TGCGCCAGCAGCTTGGGGAATCCAGATACGCAGTATTTT. Amino acid sequence: CASSLGNPDTQYF.

This clonotype appeared a few times. The rearrangement joins TRBV4-1 to TRBJ2-7; perhaps D is TRBD1 or TRBD2 (5 bases each). The V gene's germline CDR1 is MGHRA and CDR2 YSYEKL. Trimming stripped 4 bases from V and 0 bases from J, with 13 bases between. The CDR3 runs to 15 residues. The CDR3: CASSRTTGTSYEQYV. CDR3 bases: TGCGCCAGCAGCCGTACGACCGGGACCTCCTACGAGCAGTACGTC.